The present entry profiles one T cell receptor (beta chain) with its context. Germline lookup yields CDR1 MDHEN and CDR2 SYDVKM. Trimming took 5 bases from V and 5 from J, leaving 9 bases between them. This CDR3 is 12 amino acids long. In the authors' workflow: Amplifying reference gene primers gave estimates of nucleated cell counts. Profiled with immunoSEQ multiplex PCR; TCRdb holds only in-frame clones, not every one. V and J calls and clone size are given by that table; D and trimming were obtained from the DNA. In the table there are some 72,000 clones, around nine tenths of which are singletons. This record belongs to a study of blood T cell repertoires in COVID-19. In the study overall: The United States, Italy and Spain were the sources of the acute and convalescent COVID-19 samples. T cells, B-cell-depleted T cells, or PBMCs supplied cDNA or gDNA.

The sequence was collected from a man in his forties or fifties with active COVID-19. The rearrangement uses TRBV28 and TRBJ2-5, with D hard to call. The sample taken for sequencing was peripheral blood. CDR3 nucleotide sequence: TGTGCCAGCAGTCGCAACGGGGAGACCCAGTACTTC. Its protein product is CASSRNGETQYF.